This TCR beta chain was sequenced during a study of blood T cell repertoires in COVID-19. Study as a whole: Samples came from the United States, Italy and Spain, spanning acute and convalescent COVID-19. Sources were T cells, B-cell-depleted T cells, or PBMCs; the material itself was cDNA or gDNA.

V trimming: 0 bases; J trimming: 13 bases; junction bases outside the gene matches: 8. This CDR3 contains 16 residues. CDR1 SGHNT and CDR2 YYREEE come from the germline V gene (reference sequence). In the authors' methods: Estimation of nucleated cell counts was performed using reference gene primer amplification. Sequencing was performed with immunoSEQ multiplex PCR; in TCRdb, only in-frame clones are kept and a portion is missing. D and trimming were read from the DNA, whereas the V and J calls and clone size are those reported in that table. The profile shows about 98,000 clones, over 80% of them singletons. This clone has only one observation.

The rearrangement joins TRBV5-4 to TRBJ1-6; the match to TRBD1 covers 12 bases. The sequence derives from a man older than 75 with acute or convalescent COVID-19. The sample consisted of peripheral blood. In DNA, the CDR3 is TGTGCCAGCAGCTTGGGTTCGGGACAGGGGGCTTCCCCCCTCCACTTT. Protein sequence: CASSLGSGQGASPLHF.